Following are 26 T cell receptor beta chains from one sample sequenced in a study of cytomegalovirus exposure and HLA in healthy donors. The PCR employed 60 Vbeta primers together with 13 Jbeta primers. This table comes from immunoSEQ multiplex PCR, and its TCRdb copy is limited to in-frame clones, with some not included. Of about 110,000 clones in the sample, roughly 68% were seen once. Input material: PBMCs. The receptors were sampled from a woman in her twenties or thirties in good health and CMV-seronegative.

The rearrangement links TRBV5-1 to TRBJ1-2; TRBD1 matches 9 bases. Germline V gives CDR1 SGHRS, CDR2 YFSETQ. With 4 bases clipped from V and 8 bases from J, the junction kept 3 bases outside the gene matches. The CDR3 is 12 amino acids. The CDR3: CASSLGQGGYTF. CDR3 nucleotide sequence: TGCGCCAGCAGCCTCGGACAGGGGGGCTACACCTTC.

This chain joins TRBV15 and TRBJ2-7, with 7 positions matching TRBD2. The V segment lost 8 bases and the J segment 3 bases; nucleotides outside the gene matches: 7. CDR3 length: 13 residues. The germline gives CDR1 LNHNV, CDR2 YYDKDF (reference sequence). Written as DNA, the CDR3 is TGTGCCACCCGGGGTGGCGGGAGCTACGAGCAGTACTTC. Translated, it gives CATRGGGSYEQYF.

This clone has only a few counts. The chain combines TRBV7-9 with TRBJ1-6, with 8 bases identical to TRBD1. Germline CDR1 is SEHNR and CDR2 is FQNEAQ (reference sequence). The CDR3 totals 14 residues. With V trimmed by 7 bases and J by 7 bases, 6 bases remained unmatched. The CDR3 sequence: CASITGTGNSPLHF. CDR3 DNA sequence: TGTGCCAGCATCACCGGGACAGGAAATTCACCCCTCCACTTT.

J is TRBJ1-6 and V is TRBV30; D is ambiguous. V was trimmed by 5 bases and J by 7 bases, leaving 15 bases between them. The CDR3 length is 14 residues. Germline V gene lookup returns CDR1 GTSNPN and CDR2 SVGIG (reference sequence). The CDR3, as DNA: TGTGCCTGGGGCCCGGGCGGACTAAATTCACCCCTCCACTTT. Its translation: CAWGPGGLNSPLHF.

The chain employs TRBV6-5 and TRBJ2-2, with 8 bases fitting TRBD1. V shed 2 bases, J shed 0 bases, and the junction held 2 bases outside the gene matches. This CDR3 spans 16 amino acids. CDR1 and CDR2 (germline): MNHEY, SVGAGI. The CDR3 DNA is TGTGCCAGCAGTTACCCACAGGGGGCGAACACCGGGGAGCTGTTTTTT. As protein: CASSYPQGANTGELFF.

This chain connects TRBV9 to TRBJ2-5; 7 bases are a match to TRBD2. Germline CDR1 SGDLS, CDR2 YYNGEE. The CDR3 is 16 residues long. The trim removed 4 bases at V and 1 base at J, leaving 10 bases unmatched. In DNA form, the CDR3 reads TGTGCCAGCAGCTCTCAGGGAGGGCAGCGCCAAGAGACCCAGTACTTC. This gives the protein CASSSQGGQRQETQYF.

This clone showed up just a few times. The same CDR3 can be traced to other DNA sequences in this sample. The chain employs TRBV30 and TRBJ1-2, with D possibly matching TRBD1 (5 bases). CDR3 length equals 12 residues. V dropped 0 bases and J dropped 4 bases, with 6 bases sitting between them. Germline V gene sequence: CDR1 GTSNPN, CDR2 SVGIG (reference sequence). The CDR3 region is CAWSVGGYGYTF. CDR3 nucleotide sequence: TGTGCCTGGAGTGTGGGGGGCTATGGCTACACCTTC. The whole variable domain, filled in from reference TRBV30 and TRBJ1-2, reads SQTIHQWPATLVQPVGSPLSLECTVEGTSNPNLYWYRQAAGRGLQLLFYSVGIGQISSEVPQNLSASRPQDRQFILSSKKLLLSDSGFYLCAWSVGGYGYTFGSGTRLTVV.

In nucleotides, the CDR3 is TGTGCCAGCAGGAGAGGCGGGGGGCGAAGGAATGAGCAGTTCTTC. It encodes CASRRGGGRRNEQFF. The rearrangement links TRBV7-2 to TRBJ2-1; 8 nucleotides align to TRBD2. Per germline, CDR1 SGHTA and CDR2 FQGNSA. The CDR3 spans 15 residues. J gave up 7 bases and V 6 bases, and 11 bases lay outside the gene matches.

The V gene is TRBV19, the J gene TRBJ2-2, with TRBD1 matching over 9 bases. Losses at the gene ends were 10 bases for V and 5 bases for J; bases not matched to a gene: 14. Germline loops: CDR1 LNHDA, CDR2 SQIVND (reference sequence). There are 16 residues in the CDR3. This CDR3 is CATGGRGTGRTGELFF. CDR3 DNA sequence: TGTGCCACCGGTGGGCGAGGGACAGGGAGGACCGGGGAGCTGTTTTTT.

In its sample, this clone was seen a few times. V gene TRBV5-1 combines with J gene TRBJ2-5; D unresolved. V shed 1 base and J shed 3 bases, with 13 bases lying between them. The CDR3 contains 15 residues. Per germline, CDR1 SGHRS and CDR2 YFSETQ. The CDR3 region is CASSLLPLREETQYF. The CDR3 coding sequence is TGCGCCAGCAGCTTGCTCCCTCTGCGAGAAGAGACCCAGTACTTC.

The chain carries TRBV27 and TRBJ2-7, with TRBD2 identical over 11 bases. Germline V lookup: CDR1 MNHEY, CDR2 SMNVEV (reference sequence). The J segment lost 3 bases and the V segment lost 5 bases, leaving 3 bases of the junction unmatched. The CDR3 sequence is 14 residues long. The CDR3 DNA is TGTGCCAGCAGTCTAGCGGGAGGACACTACGAGCAGTACTTC. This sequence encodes CASSLAGGHYEQYF.

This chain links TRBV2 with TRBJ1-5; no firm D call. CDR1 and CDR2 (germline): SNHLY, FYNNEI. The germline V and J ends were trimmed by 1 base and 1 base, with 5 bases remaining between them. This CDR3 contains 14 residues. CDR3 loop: CASSEVLSNQPQHF. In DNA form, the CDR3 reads TGTGCCAGCAGTGAAGTACTAAGCAATCAGCCCCAGCATTTT.

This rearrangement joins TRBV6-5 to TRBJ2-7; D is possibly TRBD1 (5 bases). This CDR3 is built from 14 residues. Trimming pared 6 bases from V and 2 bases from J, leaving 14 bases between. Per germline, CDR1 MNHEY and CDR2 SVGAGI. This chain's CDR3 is CASRRVAGPYEQYF. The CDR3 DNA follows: TGTGCCAGCAGACGCGTGGCAGGGCCCTACGAGCAGTACTTC.

As DNA, the CDR3 is TGTGCCAGCAGCCAAGACTGGGGACTAGCGGGGCCCCCCGCCAAAAACATTCAGTACTTC. It codes for CASSQDWGLAGPPAKNIQYF. V is TRBV4-2 and J is TRBJ2-4, with 13 positions matching TRBD2. The V and J ends lost 0 bases and 1 base, in that order; junction bases with no gene match: 9. The CDR3 sequence is 20 residues long. CDR1 is LGHNA, CDR2 YNFKEQ, per germline.

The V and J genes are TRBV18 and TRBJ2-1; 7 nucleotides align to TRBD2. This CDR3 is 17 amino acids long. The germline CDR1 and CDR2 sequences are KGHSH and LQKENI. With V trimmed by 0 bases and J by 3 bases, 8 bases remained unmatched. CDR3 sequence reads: CASSPPGLADFYNEQFF. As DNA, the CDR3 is TGTGCCAGCTCACCACCGGGGCTAGCGGATTTCTACAATGAGCAGTTCTTC.

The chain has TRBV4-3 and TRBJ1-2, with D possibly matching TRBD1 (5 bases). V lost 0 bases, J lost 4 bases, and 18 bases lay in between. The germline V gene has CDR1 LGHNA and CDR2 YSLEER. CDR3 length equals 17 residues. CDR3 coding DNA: TGCGCCAGCAGCCAAGATGGCCCAGTGGGGCCGGGCTATGGCTACACCTTC. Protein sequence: CASSQDGPVGPGYGYTF.

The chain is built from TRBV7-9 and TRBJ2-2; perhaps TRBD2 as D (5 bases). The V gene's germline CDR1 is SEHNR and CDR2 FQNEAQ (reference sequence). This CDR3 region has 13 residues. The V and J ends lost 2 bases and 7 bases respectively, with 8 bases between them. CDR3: CASSLFEGGELFF. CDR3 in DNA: TGTGCCAGCAGCTTATTTGAGGGCGGGGAGCTGTTTTTT.

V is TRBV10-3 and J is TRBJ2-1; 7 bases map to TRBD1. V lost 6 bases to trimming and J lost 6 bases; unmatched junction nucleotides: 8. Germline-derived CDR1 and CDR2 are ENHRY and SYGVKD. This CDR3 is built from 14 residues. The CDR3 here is CAISKGQSSNEQFF. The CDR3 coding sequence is TGTGCCATCAGCAAGGGACAGTCTTCCAATGAGCAGTTCTTC.

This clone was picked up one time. CDR3 protein: CSVVGGVDGYTF. In DNA, the CDR3 is TGCAGCGTTGTTGGGGGCGTCGATGGCTACACCTTC. J is TRBJ1-2 and V is TRBV29-1, with TRBD1 as a possible D gene (6 bases). The V and J ends lost 4 bases and 6 bases respectively, with 12 bases between them. Germline V CDR1 and CDR2: SQVTM, ANQGSEA. The CDR3 loop spans 12 amino acids.

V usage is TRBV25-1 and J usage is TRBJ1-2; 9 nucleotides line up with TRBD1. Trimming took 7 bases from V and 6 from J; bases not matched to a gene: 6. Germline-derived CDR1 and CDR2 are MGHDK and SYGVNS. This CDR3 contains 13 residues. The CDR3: CASNGQGLDGYTF. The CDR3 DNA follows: TGTGCCAGCAACGGACAGGGGTTGGATGGCTACACCTTC.

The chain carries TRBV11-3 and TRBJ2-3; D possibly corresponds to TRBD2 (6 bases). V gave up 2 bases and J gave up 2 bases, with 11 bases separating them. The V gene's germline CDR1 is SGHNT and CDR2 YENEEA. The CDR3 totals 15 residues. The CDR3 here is CASSLRSGFTDTQYF. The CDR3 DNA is TGTGCCAGCAGCTTACGTAGCGGCTTCACAGATACGCAGTATTTT.

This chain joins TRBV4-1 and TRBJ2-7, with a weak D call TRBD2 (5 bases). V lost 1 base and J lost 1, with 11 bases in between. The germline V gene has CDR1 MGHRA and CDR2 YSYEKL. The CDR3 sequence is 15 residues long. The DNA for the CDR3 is TGCGCCAGCAGCCAAGGGTTCGGGAATTCCTACGAGCAGTACTTC. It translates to CASSQGFGNSYEQYF.

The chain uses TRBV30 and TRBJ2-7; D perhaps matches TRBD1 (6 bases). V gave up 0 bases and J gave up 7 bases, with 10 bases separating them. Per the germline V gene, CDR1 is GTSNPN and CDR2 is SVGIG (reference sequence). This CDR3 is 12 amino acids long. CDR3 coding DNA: TGTGCCTGGAGTGTTATGGGGGCAGAGCAGTACTTC. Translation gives CAWSVMGAEQYF. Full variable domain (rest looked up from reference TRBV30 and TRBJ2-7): SQTIHQWPATLVQPVGSPLSLECTVEGTSNPNLYWYRQAAGRGLQLLFYSVGIGQISSEVPQNLSASRPQDRQFILSSKKLLLSDSGFYLCAWSVMGAEQYFGPGTRLTVT.

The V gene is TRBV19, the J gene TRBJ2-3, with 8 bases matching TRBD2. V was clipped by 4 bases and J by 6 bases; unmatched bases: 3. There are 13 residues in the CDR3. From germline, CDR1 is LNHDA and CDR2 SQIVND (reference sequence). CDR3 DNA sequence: TGTGCCAGTAGTACAAGACTAGCGGATACGCAGTATTTT. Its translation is CASSTRLADTQYF.

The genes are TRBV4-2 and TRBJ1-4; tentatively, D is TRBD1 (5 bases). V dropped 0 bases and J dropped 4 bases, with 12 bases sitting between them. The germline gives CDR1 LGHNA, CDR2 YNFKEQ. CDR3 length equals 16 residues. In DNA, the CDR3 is TGTGCCAGCAGCCAAGATCTGGCAGGGAATAATGAAAAACTGTTTTTT. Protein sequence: CASSQDLAGNNEKLFF.

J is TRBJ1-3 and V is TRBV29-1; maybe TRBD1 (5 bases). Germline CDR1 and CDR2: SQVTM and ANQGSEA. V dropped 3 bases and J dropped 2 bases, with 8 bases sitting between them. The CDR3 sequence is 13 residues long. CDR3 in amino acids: CSVDQGAGNTIYF. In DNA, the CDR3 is TGCAGCGTTGATCAGGGCGCTGGAAACACCATATATTTT.